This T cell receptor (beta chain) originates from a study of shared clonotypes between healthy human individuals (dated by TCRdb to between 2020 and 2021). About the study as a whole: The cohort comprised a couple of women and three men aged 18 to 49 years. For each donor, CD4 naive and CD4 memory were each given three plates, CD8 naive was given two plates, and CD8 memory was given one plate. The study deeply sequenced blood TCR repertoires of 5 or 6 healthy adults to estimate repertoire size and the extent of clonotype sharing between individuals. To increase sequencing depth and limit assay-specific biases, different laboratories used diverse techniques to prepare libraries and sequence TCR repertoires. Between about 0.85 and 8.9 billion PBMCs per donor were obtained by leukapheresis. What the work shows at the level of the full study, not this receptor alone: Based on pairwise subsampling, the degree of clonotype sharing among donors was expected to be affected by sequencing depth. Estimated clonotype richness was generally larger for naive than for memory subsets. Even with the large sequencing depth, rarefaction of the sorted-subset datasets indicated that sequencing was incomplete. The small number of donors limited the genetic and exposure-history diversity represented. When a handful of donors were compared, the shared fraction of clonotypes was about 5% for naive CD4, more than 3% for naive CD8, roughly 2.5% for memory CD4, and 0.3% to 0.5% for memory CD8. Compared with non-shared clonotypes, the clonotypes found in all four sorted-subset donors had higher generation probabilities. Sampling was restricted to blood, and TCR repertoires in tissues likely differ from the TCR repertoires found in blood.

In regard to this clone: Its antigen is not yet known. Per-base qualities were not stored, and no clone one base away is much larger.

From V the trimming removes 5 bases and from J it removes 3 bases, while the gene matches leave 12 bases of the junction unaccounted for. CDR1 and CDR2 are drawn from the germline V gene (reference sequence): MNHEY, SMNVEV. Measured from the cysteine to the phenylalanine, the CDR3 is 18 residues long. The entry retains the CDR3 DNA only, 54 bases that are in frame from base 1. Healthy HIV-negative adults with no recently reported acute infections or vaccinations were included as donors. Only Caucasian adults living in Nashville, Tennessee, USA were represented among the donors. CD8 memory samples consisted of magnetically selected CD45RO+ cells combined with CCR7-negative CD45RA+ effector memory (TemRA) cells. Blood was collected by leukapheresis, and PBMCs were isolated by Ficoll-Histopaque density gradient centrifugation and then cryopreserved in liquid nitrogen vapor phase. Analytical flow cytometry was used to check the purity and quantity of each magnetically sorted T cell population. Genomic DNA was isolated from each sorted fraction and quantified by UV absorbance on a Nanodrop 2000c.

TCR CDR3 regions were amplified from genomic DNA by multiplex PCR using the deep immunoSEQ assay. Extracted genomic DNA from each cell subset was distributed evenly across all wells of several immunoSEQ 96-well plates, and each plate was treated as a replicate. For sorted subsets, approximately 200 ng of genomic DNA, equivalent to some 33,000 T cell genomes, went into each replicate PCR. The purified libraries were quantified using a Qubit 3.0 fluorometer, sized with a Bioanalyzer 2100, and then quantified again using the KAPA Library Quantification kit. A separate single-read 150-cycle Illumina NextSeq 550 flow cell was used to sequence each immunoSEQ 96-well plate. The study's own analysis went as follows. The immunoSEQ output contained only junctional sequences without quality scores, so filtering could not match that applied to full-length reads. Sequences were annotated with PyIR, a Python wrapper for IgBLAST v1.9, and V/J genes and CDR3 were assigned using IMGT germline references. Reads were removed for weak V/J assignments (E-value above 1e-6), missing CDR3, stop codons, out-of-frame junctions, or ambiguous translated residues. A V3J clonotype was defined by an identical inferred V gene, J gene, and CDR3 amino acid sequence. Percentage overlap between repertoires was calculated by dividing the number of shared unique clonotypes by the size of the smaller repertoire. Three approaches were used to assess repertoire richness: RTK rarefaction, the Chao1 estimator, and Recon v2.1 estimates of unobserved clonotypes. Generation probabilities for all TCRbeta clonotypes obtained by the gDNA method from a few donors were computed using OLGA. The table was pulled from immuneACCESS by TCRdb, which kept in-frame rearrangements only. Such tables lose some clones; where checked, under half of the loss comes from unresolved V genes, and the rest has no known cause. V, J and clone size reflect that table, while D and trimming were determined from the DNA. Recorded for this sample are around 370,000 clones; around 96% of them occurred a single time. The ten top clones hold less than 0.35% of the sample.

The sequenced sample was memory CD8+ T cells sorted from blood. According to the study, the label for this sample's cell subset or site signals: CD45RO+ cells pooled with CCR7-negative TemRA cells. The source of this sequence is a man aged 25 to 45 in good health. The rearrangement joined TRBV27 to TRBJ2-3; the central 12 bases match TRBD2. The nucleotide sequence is TGTGCCAGCAGTCCTACTAGCGGGAGGCGCAAACTTACAGATACGCAGTATTTT. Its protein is CASSPTSGRRKLTDTQYF.